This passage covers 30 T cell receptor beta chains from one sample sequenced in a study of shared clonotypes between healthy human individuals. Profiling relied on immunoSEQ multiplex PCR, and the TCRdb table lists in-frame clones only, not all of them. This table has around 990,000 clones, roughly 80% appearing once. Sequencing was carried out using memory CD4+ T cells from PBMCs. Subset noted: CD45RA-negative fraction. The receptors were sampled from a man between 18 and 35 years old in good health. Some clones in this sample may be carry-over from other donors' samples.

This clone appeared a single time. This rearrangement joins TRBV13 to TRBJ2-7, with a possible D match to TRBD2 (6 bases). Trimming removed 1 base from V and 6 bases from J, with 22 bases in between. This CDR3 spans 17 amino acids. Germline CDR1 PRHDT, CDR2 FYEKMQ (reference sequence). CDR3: CASSLVAKGRGKIEQYF. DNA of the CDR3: TGTGCCAGCAGCTTAGTGGCGAAGGGGCGGGGCAAGATCGAGCAGTACTTC.

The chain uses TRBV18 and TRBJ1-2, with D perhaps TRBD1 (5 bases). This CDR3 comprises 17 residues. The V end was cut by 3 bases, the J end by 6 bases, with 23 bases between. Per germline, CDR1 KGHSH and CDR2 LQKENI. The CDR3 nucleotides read TGTGCCAGCTCACCCCTCCGGGACGGTACCTCCGCGAATGGCTACACCTTC. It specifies CASSPLRDGTSANGYTF. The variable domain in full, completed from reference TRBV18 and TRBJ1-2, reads NAGVMQNPRHLVRRRGQEARLRCSPMKGHSHVYWYRQLPEEGLKFMVYLQKENIIDESGMPKERFSAEFPKEGPSILRIQQVVRGDSAAYFCASSPLRDGTSANGYTFGSGTRLTVV.

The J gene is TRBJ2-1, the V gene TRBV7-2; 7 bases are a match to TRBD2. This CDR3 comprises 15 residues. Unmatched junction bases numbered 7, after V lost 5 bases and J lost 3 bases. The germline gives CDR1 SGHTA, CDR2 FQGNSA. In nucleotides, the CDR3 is TGTGCCAGCAGCCCCCACGCGGGGGTCTACAATGAGCAGTTCTTC. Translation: CASSPHAGVYNEQFF. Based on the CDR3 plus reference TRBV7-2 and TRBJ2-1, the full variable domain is GAGVSQSPSNKVTEKGKDVELRCDPISGHTALYWYRQSLGQGLEFLIYFQGNSAPDKSGLPSDRFSAERTGGSVSTLTIQRTQQEDSAVYLCASSPHAGVYNEQFFGPGTRLTVL.

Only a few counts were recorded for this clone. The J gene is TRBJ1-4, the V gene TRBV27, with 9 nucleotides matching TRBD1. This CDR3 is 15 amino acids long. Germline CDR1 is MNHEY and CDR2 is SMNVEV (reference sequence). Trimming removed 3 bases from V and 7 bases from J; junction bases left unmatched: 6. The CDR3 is CASSLDRGRGEKLFF. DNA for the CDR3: TGTGCCAGCAGTTTGGACAGGGGTAGGGGTGAAAAACTGTTTTTT.

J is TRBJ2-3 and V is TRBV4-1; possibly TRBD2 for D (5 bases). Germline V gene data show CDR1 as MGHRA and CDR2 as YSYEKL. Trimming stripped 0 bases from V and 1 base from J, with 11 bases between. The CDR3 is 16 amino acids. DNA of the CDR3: TGCGCCAGCAGCCAAGAAGGAGGAGGCGGCACAGATACGCAGTATTTT. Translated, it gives CASSQEGGGGTDTQYF.

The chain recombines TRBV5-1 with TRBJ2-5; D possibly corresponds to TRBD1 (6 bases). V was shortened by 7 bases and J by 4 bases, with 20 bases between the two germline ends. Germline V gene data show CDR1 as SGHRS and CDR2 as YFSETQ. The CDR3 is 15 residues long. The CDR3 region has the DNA TGCGCCAGCGGCTGGGGGCAGGTAGGGCTAGAGACCCAGTACTTC. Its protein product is CASGWGQVGLETQYF.

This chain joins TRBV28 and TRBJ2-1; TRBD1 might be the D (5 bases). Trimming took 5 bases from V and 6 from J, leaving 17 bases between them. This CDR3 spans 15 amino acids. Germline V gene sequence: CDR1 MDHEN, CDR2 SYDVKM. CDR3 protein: CASSPQATVFNEQFF. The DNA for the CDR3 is TGTGCCAGCAGTCCTCAGGCGACAGTTTTCAATGAGCAGTTCTTC.

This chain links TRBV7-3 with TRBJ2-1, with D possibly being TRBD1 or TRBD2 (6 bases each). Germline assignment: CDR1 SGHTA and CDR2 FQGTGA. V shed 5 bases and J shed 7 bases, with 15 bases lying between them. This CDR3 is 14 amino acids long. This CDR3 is CASSPETGRNEQFF. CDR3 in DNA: TGTGCCAGCAGCCCCGAAACAGGGAGGAATGAGCAGTTCTTC. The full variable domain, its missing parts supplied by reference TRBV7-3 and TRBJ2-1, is GAGVSQTPSNKVTEKGKYVELRCDPISGHTALYWYRQSLGQGPEFLIYFQGTGAADDSGLPNDRFFAVRPEGSVSTLKIQRTERGDSAVYLCASSPETGRNEQFFGPGTRLTVL.

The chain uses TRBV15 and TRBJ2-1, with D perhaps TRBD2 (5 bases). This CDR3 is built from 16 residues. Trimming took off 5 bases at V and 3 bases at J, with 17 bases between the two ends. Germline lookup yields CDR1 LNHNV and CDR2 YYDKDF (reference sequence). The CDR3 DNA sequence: TGTGCCACCAGCCTCGAACGTAGCGCCGGCTACAATGAGCAGTTCTTC. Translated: CATSLERSAGYNEQFF.

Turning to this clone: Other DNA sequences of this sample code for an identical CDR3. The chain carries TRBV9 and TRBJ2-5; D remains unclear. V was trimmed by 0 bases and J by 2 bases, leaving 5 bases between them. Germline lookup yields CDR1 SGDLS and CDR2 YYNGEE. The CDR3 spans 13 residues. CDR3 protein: CASSVGLQETQYF. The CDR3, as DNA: TGTGCCAGCAGCGTAGGCCTTCAAGAGACCCAGTACTTC.

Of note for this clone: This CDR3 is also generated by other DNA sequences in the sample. For the CDR3, the DNA is TGTGCCAGCAGCTTGCGGGGCTCTGGAAACACCATATATTTT. The encoded protein is CASSLRGSGNTIYF. V is TRBV5-6 and J is TRBJ1-3, with D uncertain. The V gene's germline CDR1 is SGHDT and CDR2 YYEEEE. The CDR3 length is 14 residues. Trimming removed 1 base from V and 0 bases from J, with 5 bases in between.

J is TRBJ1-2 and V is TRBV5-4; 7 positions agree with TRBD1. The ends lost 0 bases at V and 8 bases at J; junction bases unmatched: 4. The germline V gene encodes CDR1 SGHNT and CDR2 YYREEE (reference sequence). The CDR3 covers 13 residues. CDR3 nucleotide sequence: TGTGCCAGCAGCTTGGCTACAGGGGACGGCTACACCTTC. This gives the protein CASSLATGDGYTF.

The CDR3 spells CASRLAGVTYEQYF. CDR3 in DNA: TGTGCCAGCAGGCTAGCGGGAGTCACCTACGAGCAGTACTTC. The chain employs TRBV27 and TRBJ2-7; the match to TRBD2 covers 10 bases. The germline CDR1 and CDR2 sequences are MNHEY and SMNVEV (reference sequence). The CDR3 totals 14 residues. The trim removed 6 bases at V and 2 bases at J, leaving 4 bases unmatched.

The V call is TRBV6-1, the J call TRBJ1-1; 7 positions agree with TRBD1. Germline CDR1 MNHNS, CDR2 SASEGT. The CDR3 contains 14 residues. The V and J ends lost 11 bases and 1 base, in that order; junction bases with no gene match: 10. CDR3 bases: TGTGCCGGATCCGCGGACAGGAGGAACACTGAAGCTTTCTTT. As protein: CAGSADRRNTEAFF.

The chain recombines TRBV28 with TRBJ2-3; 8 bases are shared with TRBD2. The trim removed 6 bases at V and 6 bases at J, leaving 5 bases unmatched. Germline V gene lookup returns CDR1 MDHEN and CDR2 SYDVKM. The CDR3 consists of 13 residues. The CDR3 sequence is CASSYRLADTQYF. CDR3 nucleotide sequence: TGTGCCAGCAGCTACAGACTAGCGGATACGCAGTATTTT.

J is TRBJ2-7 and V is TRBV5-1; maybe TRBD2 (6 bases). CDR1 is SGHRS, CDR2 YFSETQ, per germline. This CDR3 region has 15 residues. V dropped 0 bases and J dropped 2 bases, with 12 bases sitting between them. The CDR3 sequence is CASSLAGRGTYEQYF. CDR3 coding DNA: TGCGCCAGCAGCTTGGCCGGGAGAGGGACCTACGAGCAGTACTTC.

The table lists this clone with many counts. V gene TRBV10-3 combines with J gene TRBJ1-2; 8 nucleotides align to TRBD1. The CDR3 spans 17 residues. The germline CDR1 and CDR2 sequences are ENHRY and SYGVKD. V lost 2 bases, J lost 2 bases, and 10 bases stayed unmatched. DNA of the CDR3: TGTGCCATCAGTGAGGGCGGACAGGGAAGTCTAAACTATGGCTACACCTTC. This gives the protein CAISEGGQGSLNYGYTF.

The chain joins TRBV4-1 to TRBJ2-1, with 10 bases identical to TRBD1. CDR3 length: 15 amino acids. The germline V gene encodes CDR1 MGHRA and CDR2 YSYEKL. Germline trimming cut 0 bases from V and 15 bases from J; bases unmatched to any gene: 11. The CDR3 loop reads CASSQDPGQGSSRFF. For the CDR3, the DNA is TGCGCCAGCAGCCAAGATCCGGGACAGGGGAGCTCGAGGTTCTTC.

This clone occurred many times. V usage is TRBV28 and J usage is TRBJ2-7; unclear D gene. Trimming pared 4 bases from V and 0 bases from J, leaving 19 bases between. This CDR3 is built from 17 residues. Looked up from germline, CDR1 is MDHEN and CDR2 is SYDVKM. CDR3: CASSSVWGTASSYEQYF. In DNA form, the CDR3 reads TGTGCCAGCAGTTCGGTGTGGGGAACAGCGAGCTCCTACGAGCAGTACTTC.

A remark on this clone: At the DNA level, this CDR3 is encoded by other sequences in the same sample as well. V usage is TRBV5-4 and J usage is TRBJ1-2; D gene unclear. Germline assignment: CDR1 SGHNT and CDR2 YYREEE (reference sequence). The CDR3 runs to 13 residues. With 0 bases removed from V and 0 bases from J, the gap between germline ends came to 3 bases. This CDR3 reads CASSLDTNYGYTF. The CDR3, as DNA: TGTGCCAGCAGCTTGGACACTAACTATGGCTACACCTTC.

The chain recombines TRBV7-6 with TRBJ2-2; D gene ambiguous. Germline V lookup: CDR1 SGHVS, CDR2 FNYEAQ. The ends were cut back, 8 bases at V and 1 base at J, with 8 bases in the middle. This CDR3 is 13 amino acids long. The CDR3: CASGLGNTGELFF. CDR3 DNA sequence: TGTGCCAGCGGGCTTGGGAACACCGGGGAGCTGTTTTTT. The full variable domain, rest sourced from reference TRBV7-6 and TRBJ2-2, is GAGVSQSPRYKVTKRGQDVALRCDPISGHVSLYWYRQALGQGPEFLTYFNYEAQQDKSGLPNDRFSAERPEGSISTLTIQRTEQRDSAMYRCASGLGNTGELFFGEGSRLTVL.

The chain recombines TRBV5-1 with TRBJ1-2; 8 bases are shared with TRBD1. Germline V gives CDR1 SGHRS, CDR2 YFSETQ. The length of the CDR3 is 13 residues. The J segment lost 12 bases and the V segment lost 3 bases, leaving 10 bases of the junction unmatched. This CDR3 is CASSSPPGQVDTF. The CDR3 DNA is TGCGCCAGCAGCTCCCCCCCGGGACAGGTTGACACCTTC.

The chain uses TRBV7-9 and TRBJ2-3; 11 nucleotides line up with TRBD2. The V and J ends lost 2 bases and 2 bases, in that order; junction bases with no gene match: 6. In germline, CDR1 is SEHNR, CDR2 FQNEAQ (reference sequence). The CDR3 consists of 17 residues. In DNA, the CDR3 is TGTGCCAGCAGCTTACACCAGACTAGCGGGAACACAGATACGCAGTATTTT. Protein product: CASSLHQTSGNTDTQYF.

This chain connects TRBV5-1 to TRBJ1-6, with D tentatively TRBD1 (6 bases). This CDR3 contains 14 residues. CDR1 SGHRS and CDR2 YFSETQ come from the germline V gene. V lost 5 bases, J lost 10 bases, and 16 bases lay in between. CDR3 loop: CASSLPGQASPLHF. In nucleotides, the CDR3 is TGCGCCAGCAGTTTGCCGGGACAAGCCTCACCCCTCCACTTT.

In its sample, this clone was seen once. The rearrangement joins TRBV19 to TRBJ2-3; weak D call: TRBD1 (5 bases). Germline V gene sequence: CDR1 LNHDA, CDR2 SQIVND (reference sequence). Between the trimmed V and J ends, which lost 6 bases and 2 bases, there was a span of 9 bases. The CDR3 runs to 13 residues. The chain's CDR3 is CASRGRATDTQYF. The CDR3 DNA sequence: TGTGCCAGTAGAGGCAGGGCCACAGATACGCAGTATTTT.

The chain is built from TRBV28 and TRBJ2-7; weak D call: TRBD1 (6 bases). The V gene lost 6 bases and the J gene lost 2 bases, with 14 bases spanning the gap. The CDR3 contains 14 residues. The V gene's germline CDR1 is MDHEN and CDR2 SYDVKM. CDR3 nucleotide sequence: TGTGCCAGCAGGGGGGCCGACAGTACCTACGAGCAGTACTTC. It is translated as CASRGADSTYEQYF.

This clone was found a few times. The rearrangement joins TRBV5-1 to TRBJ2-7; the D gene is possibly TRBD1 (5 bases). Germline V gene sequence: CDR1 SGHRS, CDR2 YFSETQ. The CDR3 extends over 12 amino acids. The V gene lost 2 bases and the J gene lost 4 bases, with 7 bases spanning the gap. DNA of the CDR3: TGCGCCAGCAGCTTCCCAGGGTACGAGCAGTACTTC. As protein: CASSFPGYEQYF.

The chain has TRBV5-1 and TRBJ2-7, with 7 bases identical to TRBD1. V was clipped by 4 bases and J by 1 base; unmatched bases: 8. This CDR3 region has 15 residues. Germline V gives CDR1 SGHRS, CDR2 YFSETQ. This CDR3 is CASSANPGQSYEQYF. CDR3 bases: TGCGCCAGCAGCGCCAATCCGGGACAGTCCTACGAGCAGTACTTC.

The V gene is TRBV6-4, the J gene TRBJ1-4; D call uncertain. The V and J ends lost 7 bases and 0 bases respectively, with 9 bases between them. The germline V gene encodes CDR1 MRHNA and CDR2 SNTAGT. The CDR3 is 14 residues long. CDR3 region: CASKGDATNEKLFF. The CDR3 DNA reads TGTGCCAGCAAGGGAGATGCAACTAATGAAAAACTGTTTTTT.

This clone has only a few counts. CDR3 region: CARSRAKTSGSTDTQYF. The CDR3 nucleotides are TGTGCCAGAAGCCGTGCAAAGACTAGCGGGAGTACAGATACGCAGTATTTT. This chain connects TRBV5-3 to TRBJ2-3; TRBD2 matches 12 bases. TRBV5-3 is treated as an ORF (open reading frame) with a function not yet certain. With V trimmed by 4 bases and J by 3 bases, 9 bases remained unmatched. This CDR3 contains 17 residues.